What follows are 5 T cell receptor beta chains derived from one specimen sequenced in a study of T cell responses to AZD1222 COVID-19 vaccine. The data were produced by immunoSEQ multiplex PCR, yet TCRdb's version contains in-frame clones alone and is incomplete. The repertoire holds 130,000 or so clones, with around 85% as singletons. Sequenced here: peripheral blood, sampled 28 days after the second dose of the MenACWY control vaccine. These receptor sequences come from an adult who received the MenACWY meningococcal vaccine as a control.

This clone has just one count. Germline and junction disagree at one end, which may indicate a read error. This chain joins TRBV6-1 and TRBJ1-5; 7 positions match TRBD1. CDR1 and CDR2 from the germline V gene are MNHNS and SASEGT. The CDR3 is 17 amino acids. CDR3 in DNA: TGTGCCAGCACTGAAATCCCCACAGGGGTGAGCAATCAGCCCCAGCATTTT. Its protein product is CASTEIPTGVSNQPQHF.

The chain uses TRBV3-1 (or the pseudogene TRBV3-2) and TRBJ1-3; TRBD1 might be the D (6 bases). The CDR3 length is 16 residues. CDR1 and CDR2 (germline): LGHDT, YNNKEL (reference sequence). Trimming cost V 5 bases and J 0 bases, with 14 bases left between them. The CDR3: CASSTSRGHSGNTIYF. CDR3 coding DNA: TGTGCCAGCAGCACCTCCAGGGGCCACTCTGGAAACACCATATATTTT.

The chain couples TRBV5-1 to TRBJ1-2; D may be TRBD1 (5 bases). V was clipped by 2 bases and J by 1 base, with 15 bases between them. This CDR3 spans 16 amino acids. CDR1 and CDR2 (germline): SGHRS, YFSETQ. In DNA, the CDR3 is TGCGCCAGCAGCTTCATTGGGGGGGACGGTAACTATGGCTACACCTTC. Amino acid sequence: CASSFIGGDGNYGYTF.

This clone was seen a single time. This chain links TRBV19 with TRBJ1-5; no definite D call. CDR3 length: 14 amino acids. Germline V CDR1 and CDR2: LNHDA, SQIVND (reference sequence). V dropped 1 base and J dropped 0 bases, with 4 bases sitting between them. This CDR3 is CASSIVFSNQPQHF. DNA of the CDR3: TGTGCCAGTAGTATAGTCTTTAGCAATCAGCCCCAGCATTTT.

This clone has only one observation. The gene calls are TRBV30 and TRBJ1-2; 9 positions match TRBD1. J was trimmed by 4 bases and V by 3 bases; bases with no gene match: 3. CDR1 and CDR2 from the germline V gene are GTSNPN and SVGIG (reference sequence). There are 13 residues in the CDR3. This chain's CDR3 is CAWRQGAFYGYTF. In DNA form, the CDR3 reads TGTGCCTGGAGACAGGGGGCTTTCTATGGCTACACCTTC.